A single sample is the source of the 14 T cell receptor beta chains below, sequenced in a study of shared clonotypes between healthy human individuals. Sequenced by immunoSEQ multiplex PCR; TCRdb stores in-frame clones only, minus some. The sample has under 150,000 clones; more than 65% are singletons. The specimen was memory CD8+ T cells sorted from blood. Subset specified: CD45RO+ cells pooled with CCR7-negative TemRA cells. These receptors were collected from a woman in her 30s in good health.

This clone is judged medium-sized (0.01 to 0.1%). This chain joins TRBV6-1 and TRBJ2-7; 13 bases match TRBD2. Germline V gene data show CDR1 as MNHNS and CDR2 as SASEGT. The CDR3 is 15 residues long. With 3 bases clipped from V and 6 bases from J, the junction kept 5 bases outside the gene matches. CDR3 residues: CASSDWTSGRPEQYF. The CDR3 bases are TGTGCCAGCAGTGATTGGACTAGCGGGAGACCCGAGCAGTACTTC.

This rearrangement joins TRBV28 to TRBJ1-6, with unresolved D. CDR1 is MDHEN and CDR2 is SYDVKM in the germline V gene. V lost 8 bases and J 2 bases, leaving 4 bases between the germline ends. The length of the CDR3 is 12 residues. The CDR3 reads CASRPYNSPLHF. For the CDR3, the DNA is TGTGCCAGCCGGCCCTATAATTCACCCCTCCACTTT.

This chain links TRBV28 with TRBJ1-4; no clear D. The CDR3 is made up of 16 amino acids. Between the trimmed V and J ends, which lost 3 bases and 1 base, there was a span of 12 bases. The germline CDR1 and CDR2 sequences are MDHEN and SYDVKM. CDR3 sequence: CASSFSPEETNEKLFF. CDR3 nucleotide sequence: TGTGCCAGCAGTTTTTCCCCCGAGGAAACTAATGAAAAACTGTTTTTT.

This rearrangement joins TRBV6-1 to TRBJ2-7; D may match TRBD1 or TRBD2 (6 bases each). Germline assignment: CDR1 MNHNS and CDR2 SASEGT. V was shortened by 2 bases and J by 3 bases, with 17 bases between the two germline ends. CDR3 length equals 16 residues. The CDR3 DNA follows: TGTGCCAGCAGTGAACCAGAGGGGGGTTCCGACTACGAGCAGTACTTC. Its protein product is CASSEPEGGSDYEQYF.

The rearrangement uses TRBV28 and TRBJ2-5; 7 bases match TRBD2. The CDR3 spans 14 residues. The J segment lost 2 bases and the V segment lost 6 bases, leaving 6 bases of the junction unmatched. Germline CDR1 is MDHEN and CDR2 is SYDVKM. Here the CDR3 reads CASSVGLVQETQYF. The CDR3, as DNA: TGTGCCAGCAGCGTTGGACTAGTTCAAGAGACCCAGTACTTC.

This clone was seen just once. J is TRBJ2-5 and V is TRBV11-1; tentatively, D is TRBD1 (5 bases). The CDR3 loop spans 14 amino acids. From germline, CDR1 is SGHAT and CDR2 FQDESV (reference sequence). V gave up 2 bases and J gave up 1 base, with 8 bases separating them. CDR3 in DNA: TGTGCCAGCAGCTTAAGGGGTGGCCAAGAGACCCAGTACTTC. Translation: CASSLRGGQETQYF.

This chain uses TRBV2 with TRBJ2-5, with 7 nucleotides matching TRBD1. Losses at the gene ends were 3 bases for V and 6 bases for J; bases not matched to a gene: 10. CDR1 SNHLY and CDR2 FYNNEI come from the germline V gene. This CDR3 is 15 amino acids long. The chain's CDR3 is CASSDDRDPRKTQYF. As DNA, the CDR3 is TGTGCCAGCAGTGACGACAGGGACCCTCGGAAGACCCAGTACTTC.

The rearrangement links TRBV25-1 to TRBJ2-7, with 7 bases identical to TRBD2. The CDR3 contains 15 residues. Germline trimming cut 1 base from V and 2 bases from J; bases unmatched to any gene: 5. Looked up from germline, CDR1 is MGHDK and CDR2 is SYGVNS. This CDR3 reads CASSESASGPYEQYF. The CDR3 DNA is TGTGCCAGCAGTGAATCGGCTAGCGGTCCCTACGAGCAGTACTTC.

V and J are TRBV30 and TRBJ1-3; D perhaps matches TRBD1 (6 bases). Germline values: CDR1 GTSNPN, CDR2 SVGIG (reference sequence). The CDR3 totals 14 residues. Trimming stripped 1 base from V and 4 bases from J, with 11 bases between. CDR3 nucleotide sequence: TGTGCCTGGAGTGAGGGGGATCCCGGAAACACCATATATTTT. Residues: CAWSEGDPGNTIYF.

This clone was seen more than once but under ten times. This sequence joins TRBV6-1 and TRBJ2-1; no definite D call. V lost 5 bases, J lost 4 bases, and 9 bases lay in between. The CDR3 covers 13 residues. CDR1 MNHNS and CDR2 SASEGT come from the germline V gene. CDR3 protein: CASSWVEYNEQFF. CDR3 coding DNA: TGTGCCAGCAGTTGGGTAGAATACAATGAGCAGTTCTTC.

Only a few counts were recorded for this clone. V is TRBV6-4 and J is TRBJ1-2; the D gene is possibly TRBD1 (5 bases). Germline CDR1 MRHNA, CDR2 SNTAGT. V gave up 3 bases and J gave up 7 bases, with 15 bases separating them. The CDR3 is 14 residues long. The DNA for the CDR3 is TGTGCCAGCAGTGAGGGGGGTGAACAAGGTGGCTACACCTTC. This sequence encodes CASSEGGEQGGYTF.

V usage is TRBV6-4 and J usage is TRBJ2-7, with 8 bases fitting TRBD1. The length of the CDR3 is 14 residues. The V and J ends lost 7 bases and 5 bases, in that order; junction bases with no gene match: 10. Germline values: CDR1 MRHNA, CDR2 SNTAGT. The CDR3 DNA reads as TGTGCCAGCACCAACAGGGGGGTCGGGGACGAGCAGTACTTC. This encodes CASTNRGVGDEQYF.

The CDR3 DNA is TGCAGCGTGTCCGGGACTAGCGGGTTAAGCTCCTACGAGCAGTACTTC. Its protein product is CSVSGTSGLSSYEQYF. The chain has TRBV29-1 and TRBJ2-7; 12 bases agree with TRBD2. The CDR3 spans 16 residues. J lost 0 bases, V lost 6 bases, and 9 bases had no gene match. CDR1 and CDR2 from the germline V gene are SQVTM and ANQGSEA.

The chain combines TRBV6-4 with TRBJ2-3; no definite D call. Germline assignment: CDR1 MRHNA and CDR2 SNTAGT. With 3 bases removed from V and 2 bases from J, the gap between germline ends came to 3 bases. The CDR3 has 12 amino acids. The CDR3 bases are TGTGCCAGCAGTGATGACACAGATACGCAGTATTTT. It encodes CASSDDTDTQYF.